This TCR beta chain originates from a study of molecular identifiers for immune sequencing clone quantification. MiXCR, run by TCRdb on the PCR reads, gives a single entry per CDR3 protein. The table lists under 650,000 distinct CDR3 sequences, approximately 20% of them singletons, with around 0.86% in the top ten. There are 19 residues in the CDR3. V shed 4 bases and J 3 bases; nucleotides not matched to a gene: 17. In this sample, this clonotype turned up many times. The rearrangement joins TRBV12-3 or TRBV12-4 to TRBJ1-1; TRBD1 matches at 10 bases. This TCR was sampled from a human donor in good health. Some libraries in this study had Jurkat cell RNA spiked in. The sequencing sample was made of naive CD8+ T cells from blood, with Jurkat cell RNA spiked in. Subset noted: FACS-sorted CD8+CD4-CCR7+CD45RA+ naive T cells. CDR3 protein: CASSYRPGQGPPADTEAFF. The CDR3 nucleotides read TGTGCCAGCAGTTATCGGCCGGGACAGGGGCCTCCTGCGGACACTGAAGCTTTCTTT.